These T cell receptor beta chains were read from a single sample in a study of T cells in Graves' hyperthyroidism and ophthalmopathy. A single record per CDR3 protein comes from TCRdb applying MiXCR to the multiplex PCR reads. The sample has roughly 500,000 distinct CDR3 sequences; around a quarter are singletons. Input material: blood. The receptors here all came from a woman aged 25-40 years with Graves' ophthalmopathy. Each CDR3 is given with its conserved first and last residue. Fields, in order: clone size, V gene, D gene, J gene, CDR3 protein, CDR3 DNA. A D gene is named only where the DNA matches it firmly. Rows give clone size only sometimes, using once, few, many, or a class for an expanded clone.

-,TRBV12-3/TRBV12-4,TRBD1,TRBJ2-7,CASSIGQGAEQYF,TGTGCCAGCAGTATAGGACAGGGTGCCGAGCAGTACTTC
many,TRBV18,-,TRBJ2-5,CASSPPVQETQYF,TGTGCCAGCTCACCACCAGTTCAAGAGACCCAGTACTTC
-,TRBV3-1,-,TRBJ2-2,CASSHGDRWQGELFF,TGTGCCAGCAGCCACGGAGACAGGTGGCAAGGGGAGCTGTTTTTT
many,TRBV20-1,-,TRBJ2-7,CSAIAQYEQYF,TGCAGTGCTATAGCCCAATACGAGCAGTACTTC
-,TRBV6-2/TRBV6-3,-,TRBJ2-5,CASSYPHRGGRDLIHRWAQYF,TGTGCCAGCAGTTACCCCCATCGAGGGGGGCGCGATCTGATCCATCGTTGGGCCCAGTACTTC
many,TRBV10-3,-,TRBJ1-1,CAISAYPKGKNTEAFF,TGTGCCATCAGTGCGTATCCCAAAGGGAAGAACACTGAAGCTTTCTTT
-,TRBV9,-,TRBJ1-1,CASRAPGRPSATEAFF,TGTGCCAGCAGGGCCCCGGGACGACCGTCGGCCACTGAAGCTTTCTTT
-,TRBV5-1,TRBD2,TRBJ2-2,CASSLEAGALLTGELFF,TGCGCCAGCAGCTTGGAAGCGGGGGCCCTCCTCACCGGGGAGCTGTTTTTT
few,TRBV12-3/TRBV12-4,-,TRBJ1-5,CASSRGPTQHF,TGTGCCAGCAGCCGTGGACCGACCCAGCATTTT
-,TRBV5-1,-,TRBJ2-7,CASSWGRGQVNLKGPYEQYF,TGCGCCAGCAGCTGGGGGAGGGGACAGGTGAATTTGAAAGGCCCCTACGAGCAGTACTTC
many,TRBV6-1,-,TRBJ1-1,CASTDSTSTEAFF,TGTGCCAGCACCGACTCCACATCCACTGAAGCTTTCTTT
many,TRBV6-1,-,TRBJ1-1,CASRRESRGIAEAFF,TGTGCCAGCAGAAGGGAATCGAGGGGGATTGCTGAAGCTTTCTTT
many,TRBV6-2/TRBV6-3,TRBD1,TRBJ1-2,CASSYGGTGGRTNYGYTF,TGTGCCAGCAGTTACGGAGGGACAGGGGGTCGGACTAACTATGGCTACACCTTC
many,TRBV2,-,TRBJ2-7,CASKQDSYEQYF,TGTGCCAGCAAGCAGGACAGCTACGAGCAGTACTTC
-,TRBV12-3/TRBV12-4,-,TRBJ1-1,CASSPAPRAEAFF,TGTGCCAGCAGCCCTGCCCCAAGGGCTGAAGCTTTCTTT
many,TRBV6-1,-,TRBJ1-5,CASSVRGYQPQHF,TGTGCCAGCAGTGTCCGGGGTTATCAGCCCCAGCATTTT
many,TRBV6-2/TRBV6-3,-,TRBJ1-2,CASSYAHRAAYGYTF,TGTGCCAGCAGTTACGCCCACAGGGCCGCCTATGGCTACACCTTC
many,TRBV2,TRBD1,TRBJ2-7,CASSGSPGTGPLEQYF,TGTGCCAGCAGTGGGAGTCCAGGGACAGGACCTCTCGAGCAGTACTTC
many,TRBV29-1,-,TRBJ1-2,CSVPSRGGYTF,TGCAGCGTCCCAAGTCGCGGTGGCTACACCTTC
-,TRBV18,TRBD2,TRBJ2-7,CASSRSSGGADYEQYF,TGTGCCAGCTCTCGCTCTAGCGGGGGGGCCGACTACGAGCAGTACTTC
many,TRBV12-3/TRBV12-4,-,TRBJ1-5,CAILKGHLNQPQHF,TGTGCCATCCTAAAGGGACACCTCAATCAGCCCCAGCATTTT
many,TRBV4-3,-,TRBJ2-5,CASSQDTHPETQYF,TGCGCCAGCAGCCAAGATACCCACCCAGAGACCCAGTACTTC
many,TRBV5-5,TRBD1,TRBJ1-2,CASSVDGTALNYGYTF,TGTGCCAGCAGCGTCGACGGGACAGCCCTTAACTATGGCTACACCTTC
many,TRBV28,TRBD2,TRBJ2-1,CASSLAGDNEQFF,TGTGCCAGCAGTCTAGCGGGGGACAATGAGCAGTTCTTC
few,TRBV18,-,TRBJ2-4,CASSPPGHKNIQYF,TGTGCCAGCTCACCACCGGGACATAAAAACATTCAGTACTTC